The 27 T cell receptor beta chains in this list originate from one sample, sequenced in a study of T cells after yellow fever vaccination. TCRdb passed the 5' RACE reads through MiXCR, listing each CDR3 protein once. The sample lists under 300,000 distinct CDR3 sequences, roughly 6.3% occurring once. The sample in question was CD4+ T cells sorted from PBMCs, obtained on the day of the yellow fever booster vaccination. Every receptor here comes from a man aged 30 to 39 who received the YFV17D yellow fever vaccine.

This clonotype was observed many times. The V and J genes are TRBV5-1 and TRBJ1-2; D not resolved. V lost 4 bases and J 6 bases, leaving 22 bases between the germline ends. The CDR3 is made up of 16 amino acids. Germline V gene sequence: CDR1 SGHRS, CDR2 YFSETQ. The CDR3 region is CASSREGRLFGDGYTF. The CDR3 DNA is TGCGCCAGCAGCCGTGAGGGAAGACTCTTCGGGGATGGCTACACCTTC.

This clonotype has ten or more counts. This rearrangement joins TRBV7-2 to TRBJ1-1, with D maybe TRBD1 (5 bases). The CDR3 length is 14 residues. Germline-derived CDR1 and CDR2 are SGHTA and FQGNSA. Trimming left V 5 bases short and J 1 base short, with 11 bases between. CDR3 in amino acids: CASSVVGGNTEAFF. Written as DNA, the CDR3 is TGTGCCAGCAGCGTAGTCGGGGGGAACACTGAAGCTTTCTTT. The variable domain in full, completed from reference TRBV7-2 and TRBJ1-1, reads GAGVSQSPSNKVTEKGKDVELRCDPISGHTALYWYRQSLGQGLEFLIYFQGNSAPDKSGLPSDRFSAERTGGSVSTLTIQRTQQEDSAVYLCASSVVGGNTEAFFGQGTRLTVV.

This clonotype came up a few times. The chain combines TRBV12-3 or TRBV12-4 with TRBJ2-7; D not certain. The CDR3 consists of 11 residues. With 4 bases removed from V and 5 bases from J, the gap between germline ends came to 6 bases. The CDR3, as DNA: TGTGCCAGCAGTTATCGCCACGAGCAGTACTTC. Protein product: CASSYRHEQYF.

This clonotype was observed many times. This rearrangement joins TRBV5-1 to TRBJ2-3, with D uncertain. CDR3 size: 15 residues. Trimming took 4 bases from V and 0 from J, leaving 12 bases between them. CDR1 and CDR2 from the germline V gene are SGHRS and YFSETQ. The CDR3 coding sequence is TGCGCCAGCAGCAACGGCCAGACTAGCACAGATACGCAGTATTTT. This sequence encodes CASSNGQTSTDTQYF.

This clonotype was observed at least ten times. The chain is built from TRBV27 and TRBJ1-5; a possible D gene is TRBD1 (6 bases). Germline assignment: CDR1 MNHEY and CDR2 SMNVEV (reference sequence). CDR3 length equals 15 residues. Trimming pared 6 bases from V and 4 bases from J, leaving 16 bases between. The CDR3 DNA follows: TGTGCCAGCAGCTCAAGGACAGTTACGAATCAGCCCCAGCATTTT. It codes for CASSSRTVTNQPQHF.

This chain links TRBV29-1 with TRBJ2-4; TRBD1 aligns across 9 bases. V was pared by 8 bases and J by 6 bases, with 11 bases of the junction left unmatched. The CDR3 spans 14 residues. CDR1 is SQVTM, CDR2 ANQGSEA, per germline. CDR3 in DNA: TGCAGCATTTTGGGGGACAGGGTGGGAAACATTCAGTACTTC. This sequence encodes CSILGDRVGNIQYF.

This clonotype was counted between two and nine times. The CDR3 DNA is TGTGCTACCTCACAGGGGCTCCAAGAGACCCAGTACTTC. This sequence encodes CATSQGLQETQYF. The V gene is TRBV12-5, the J gene TRBJ2-5; 7 bases agree with TRBD1. Per the germline V gene, CDR1 is LGHNT and CDR2 is FRNRAP. The CDR3 totals 13 residues. Losses at the gene ends were 10 bases for V and 1 base for J; bases not matched to a gene: 6. Full variable domain (missing parts from reference TRBV12-5 and TRBJ2-5): DARVTQTPRHKVTEMGQEVTMRCQPILGHNTVFWYRQTMMQGLELLAYFRNRAPLDDSGMPKDRFSAEMPDATLATLKIQPSEPRDSAVYFCATSQGLQETQYFGPGTRLLVL.

This clonotype was detected many times. The rearrangement uses TRBV29-1 and TRBJ2-6; no reliable D call. In germline, CDR1 is SQVTM, CDR2 ANQGSEA. Trimming shortened V by 5 bases and J by 0 bases, and 20 bases separated the two germline ends. The CDR3 runs 18 residues. The CDR3 is CSVLAPTSESSGANVLTF. The CDR3 DNA reads as TGCAGCGTTCTCGCCCCGACGTCAGAGAGCTCTGGGGCCAACGTCCTGACTTTC.

There are a few counts of this clonotype. The chain links TRBV6-1 to TRBJ2-7; TRBD1 is a possible D gene (6 bases). V was clipped by 3 bases and J by 4 bases, with 10 bases between them. This CDR3 is 13 amino acids long. Germline V gene lookup returns CDR1 MNHNS and CDR2 SASEGT. The CDR3 coding sequence is TGTGCCAGCAGTGATCAGGGGCCGTACGAGCAGTACTTC. Translation: CASSDQGPYEQYF.

Many counts were recorded for this clonotype. V and J are TRBV5-5 and TRBJ2-1, with TRBD1 matching over 8 bases. The CDR3 extends over 13 amino acids. Germline V lookup: CDR1 SGHKS, CDR2 YYEKEE (reference sequence). V lost 4 bases to trimming and J lost 8 bases; unmatched junction nucleotides: 5. In DNA, the CDR3 is TGTGCCAGCAGCCTGGACAGGGTCCATGAGCAGTTCTTC. This codes for CASSLDRVHEQFF.

This clonotype was seen at least ten times. The chain is built from TRBV29-1 and TRBJ2-3; D is unclear. CDR1 and CDR2 from the germline V gene are SQVTM and ANQGSEA. V lost 7 bases to trimming and J lost 6 bases, with 14 bases between them. The CDR3 runs 12 residues. This chain's CDR3 is CSADPGEDTQYF. The CDR3 bases are TGCAGCGCCGACCCGGGTGAGGATACGCAGTATTTT.

This clonotype was observed a few times. The chain couples TRBV30 to TRBJ2-7; no reliable D call. The CDR3 totals 13 residues. Germline V CDR1 and CDR2: GTSNPN, SVGIG (reference sequence). V was trimmed by 2 bases and J by 3 bases, leaving 11 bases between them. The CDR3 sequence: CAWSTGLYYEQYF. The CDR3 region has the DNA TGTGCCTGGAGTACGGGCTTATACTACGAGCAGTACTTC.

This clonotype was observed at least ten times. The chain carries TRBV7-2 and TRBJ2-1; 10 positions agree with TRBD1. The length of the CDR3 is 15 residues. The ends lost 7 bases at V and 7 bases at J; junction bases unmatched: 10. Per germline, CDR1 SGHTA and CDR2 FQGNSA. DNA of the CDR3: TGTGCCAGCATTCGGGACAGGGGAGGGAAAAATGAGCAGTTCTTC. This sequence encodes CASIRDRGGKNEQFF. The variable domain in full, with the rest retrieved from reference TRBV7-2 and TRBJ2-1, is GAGVSQSPSNKVTEKGKDVELRCDPISGHTALYWYRQSLGQGLEFLIYFQGNSAPDKSGLPSDRFSAERTGGSVSTLTIQRTQQEDSAVYLCASIRDRGGKNEQFFGPGTRLTVL.

This clonotype has only a few counts. An end of the junction differs from the germline gene, which may be a read error. The rearrangement links TRBV6-6 to TRBJ2-5; no firm D call. This CDR3 is built from 12 residues. Germline V gene data show CDR1 as MNHNY and CDR2 as SVGAGI (reference sequence). Here the CDR3 reads CASSYSELTPSF. DNA of the CDR3: TGTGCCAGCAGTTACTCAGAGCTTACTCCCAGCTTC.

This clonotype was observed a handful of times. The gene calls are TRBV15 and TRBJ2-5; possibly TRBD1 for D (6 bases). The germline V gene has CDR1 LNHNV and CDR2 YYDKDF (reference sequence). With 0 bases removed from V and 5 bases from J, the gap between germline ends came to 19 bases. The CDR3 extends over 17 amino acids. The CDR3 sequence: CATSRDEGGEAWETQYF. The DNA for the CDR3 is TGTGCCACCAGCAGAGATGAAGGGGGAGAGGCCTGGGAGACCCAGTACTTC.

The sample holds a few counts of this clonotype. The genes are TRBV7-2 and TRBJ2-7; TRBD2 might be the D (5 bases). Per germline, CDR1 SGHTA and CDR2 FQGNSA. CDR3 length equals 15 residues. The ends were cut back, 5 bases at V and 3 bases at J, with 17 bases in the middle. The CDR3 DNA reads as TGTGCCAGCAGCGCCCAACTAGGAGTAGGCTACGAGCAGTACTTC. Amino acids: CASSAQLGVGYEQYF.

This clonotype was detected many times. The chain employs TRBV11-2 and TRBJ2-3; 8 bases are a match to TRBD2. V shed 2 bases and J 1 base; nucleotides not matched to a gene: 11. The CDR3 contains 18 residues. Germline loops: CDR1 SGHAT, CDR2 FQNNGV. Here the CDR3 DNA reads TGTGCCAGCAGCTTAAGGGCGAGCGGGAGTTTTGGCACAGATACGCAGTATTTT. Translated, it gives CASSLRASGSFGTDTQYF.

The sample holds many counts of this clonotype. The chain employs TRBV25-1 and TRBJ2-7; possibly TRBD1 or TRBD2 for D (6 bases each). V lost 10 bases, J lost 4 bases, and 14 bases lay in between. The CDR3 loop spans 12 amino acids. Germline lookup yields CDR1 MGHDK and CDR2 SYGVNS. CDR3: CATNKGGYEQYF. The CDR3 DNA reads TGTGCCACCAATAAGGGGGGTTACGAGCAGTACTTC.

The gene calls are TRBV12-3 or TRBV12-4 and TRBJ2-1; no reliable D call. Trimming removed 3 bases from V and 10 bases from J, with 13 bases in between. The CDR3 consists of 13 residues. The CDR3 nucleotides read TGTGCCAGCAGTTTGGTCGGAGTCACGGAGCAGTTCTTC. It codes for CASSLVGVTEQFF.

Ten or more counts support this clonotype. This rearrangement joins TRBV18 to TRBJ2-1; no clear D. CDR1 is KGHSH, CDR2 LQKENI, per germline. The CDR3 covers 15 residues. With 3 bases removed from V and 0 bases from J, the gap between germline ends came to 9 bases. The CDR3, as DNA: TGTGCCAGCTCACCGCCCAGGAGCTCCTACAATGAGCAGTTCTTC. This codes for CASSPPRSSYNEQFF.

The CDR3 region is CASSNDMNTEAFF. CDR3 sequence (DNA): TGTGCCAGCAGTAATGATATGAACACTGAAGCTTTCTTT. The gene calls are TRBV12-3 or TRBV12-4 and TRBJ1-1; D unresolved. V lost 5 bases, J lost 0 bases, and 7 bases lay in between. This CDR3 is built from 13 residues.

The V call is TRBV7-2, the J call TRBJ2-5; D ambiguous. Germline CDR1 is SGHTA and CDR2 is FQGNSA. This CDR3 comprises 12 residues. Between the trimmed V and J ends, which lost 6 bases and 5 bases, there was a span of 10 bases. The CDR3 protein is CASRQVQETQYF. The CDR3 region has the DNA TGTGCCAGCAGGCAGGTGCAGGAGACCCAGTACTTC.

The V gene is TRBV11-2, the J gene TRBJ2-7; D is perhaps TRBD1 or TRBD2 (5 bases each). Germline lookup yields CDR1 SGHAT and CDR2 FQNNGV. Between the trimmed V and J ends, which lost 1 base and 3 bases, there was a span of 13 bases. There are 15 residues in the CDR3. CDR3 sequence (DNA): TGTGCCAGCAGCTTAGTCGGGACGACCGGCTACGAGCAGTACTTC. Amino acids: CASSLVGTTGYEQYF.

This clonotype occurred many times. This rearrangement joins TRBV11-2 to TRBJ2-3, with no clear D. The CDR3 length is 13 residues. Germline CDR1 reads SGHAT; CDR2 reads FQNNGV. The V gene lost 5 bases and the J gene lost 3 bases, with 9 bases spanning the gap. The CDR3 DNA sequence: TGTGCCAGCAGCGGGCCTCGTACAGATACGCAGTATTTT. As protein: CASSGPRTDTQYF.

This clonotype was counted between two and nine times. The rearrangement links TRBV6-6 to TRBJ1-2, with 7 bases fitting TRBD1. This CDR3 region has 13 residues. Germline CDR1 and CDR2: MNHNY and SVGAGI (reference sequence). With V trimmed by 5 bases and J by 2 bases, 2 bases remained unmatched. CDR3 nucleotides: TGTGCCAGCAGTAAACAGGGGAACTATGGCTACACCTTC. Translating gives CASSKQGNYGYTF.

This chain uses TRBV5-1 with TRBJ2-5; D gene uncertain. Germline V gene sequence: CDR1 SGHRS, CDR2 YFSETQ. The CDR3 has 12 amino acids. V gave up 0 bases and J gave up 9 bases, with 9 bases separating them. CDR3 DNA sequence: TGCGCCAGCAGCTTGGAGACCCCGCCCCAGTACTTC. Encoded protein: CASSLETPPQYF.

This clonotype was recorded many times. The chain combines TRBV6-5 with TRBJ2-5; 15 bases fit TRBD2. V shed 7 bases and J 5 bases; nucleotides not matched to a gene: 5. Germline V CDR1 and CDR2: MNHEY, SVGAGI. The CDR3 is 15 residues long. The DNA for the CDR3 is TGTGCCAGCACAGGACTAGCGGGAGGGAGTGAGACCCAGTACTTC. Translated, it gives CASTGLAGGSETQYF.